A selection of T cell receptor beta chains follows, all from one sample in a study of blood T cell repertoires in COVID-19. The method was immunoSEQ multiplex PCR; TCRdb's version includes in-frame clones alone and lacks a portion of them. There are fewer than 350,000 clones in the sample; approximately 81% occur only once, and about 2.5% lies in the top ten. Sequenced material: PBMCs or T cells enriched from blood (not recorded which). The receptors derive from a woman between 50 and 59 years old who had recovered from COVID-19. Both conserved end residues are part of each CDR3. The D gene is left open where the match is weak. The size of a clone is reported for some rows only, either as once, few or many, or as a class for expanded clones.

V,D,size,J,CDR3,DNA
TRBV5-1,-,-,TRBJ2-7,CASSLDQGYEQYF,TGCGCCAGCAGCTTGGACCAGGGCTACGAGCAGTACTTC
TRBV18,-,-,TRBJ1-1,CASSPGLNTEAFF,TGTGCCAGCTCACCGGGGCTGAACACTGAAGCTTTCTTT
TRBV29-1,-,-,TRBJ2-5,CSVAREQETQYF,TGCAGCGTGGCGAGGGAACAAGAGACCCAGTACTTC
TRBV2,-,-,TRBJ1-2,CASSDTGTRYGYTF,TGTGCCAGCAGTGATACAGGGACGCGCTATGGCTACACCTTC
TRBV11-2,TRBD1,-,TRBJ1-6,CASSLTGAYNSPLHF,TGTGCCAGCAGCCTTACAGGGGCCTATAATTCACCCCTCCACTTT
TRBV27,-,few,TRBJ1-6,CASSLSPGANSPLHF,TGTGCCAGCAGTTTATCGCCGGGTGCTAATTCACCCCTCCACTTT
TRBV28,-,-,TRBJ1-1,CASSIRTGRNTEAFF,TGTGCCAGCAGTATTCGTACGGGAAGGAACACTGAAGCTTTCTTT
TRBV30,-,-,TRBJ1-1,CAWSIVNTEAFF,TGTGCCTGGAGTATAGTGAACACTGAAGCTTTCTTT
TRBV7-9,TRBD1,-,TRBJ2-3,CASSLSYSGGTGTDTQYF,TGTGCCAGCAGCTTATCGTACTCCGGGGGGACAGGGACAGATACGCAGTATTTT
TRBV7-9,-,once,TRBJ2-1,CASSSNRGGTYNEQFF,TGTGCCAGCAGCTCCAACAGAGGGGGAACCTACAATGAGCAGTTCTTC
TRBV7-6,-,few,TRBJ1-3,CASSLQTGGGRNTIYF,TGTGCCAGCAGCTTACAGACAGGTGGTGGGAGAAACACCATATATTTT
TRBV19,-,many,TRBJ2-2,CASSISMGKGGGELFF,TGTGCCAGTAGTATTTCGATGGGTAAAGGGGGCGGGGAGCTGTTTTTT
TRBV5-5,TRBD2,-,TRBJ2-7,CASSLRLASYEQYF,TGTGCCAGCAGCTTGCGACTAGCGTCCTACGAGCAGTACTTC
TRBV10-3,-,-,TRBJ2-3,CAISASSGTDTQYF,TGTGCCATCAGTGCCTCCTCTGGCACAGATACGCAGTATTTT
TRBV10-3,-,few,TRBJ1-4,CAIRPGAGEKLFF,TGTGCCATCAGGCCCGGTGCGGGTGAAAAACTGTTTTTT
TRBV5-1,-,-,TRBJ1-6,CASSLATGSSYNSPLHF,TGCGCCAGCAGCTTGGCCACAGGGAGCTCCTATAATTCACCCCTCCACTTT
TRBV4-1,-,-,TRBJ1-4,CASSQVGQMNEKLFF,TGCGCCAGCAGCCAAGTGGGACAAATGAATGAAAAACTGTTTTTT
TRBV10-3,-,-,TRBJ2-5,CAISAPPEGGVETQYF,TGTGCCATCAGTGCCCCCCCCGAAGGGGGAGTGGAGACCCAGTACTTC
TRBV15,-,-,TRBJ1-1,CATSRDLGAREAFF,TGTGCCACCAGCAGAGATCTTGGAGCCCGTGAAGCTTTCTTT
TRBV5-1,TRBD2,-,TRBJ2-1,CASSRGTSGAGNEQFF,TGCGCCAGCAGCCGGGGGACTAGCGGGGCGGGGAATGAGCAGTTCTTC
TRBV18,-,-,TRBJ1-3,CASSRDLRDISGNTIYF,TGTGCCAGCTCACGCGATCTCCGGGACATTTCTGGAAACACCATATATTTT
TRBV27,-,-,TRBJ1-4,CASDGGKVATNEKLFF,TGTGCCAGCGACGGCGGAAAGGTCGCAACTAATGAAAAACTGTTTTTT
TRBV24-1,TRBD2,-,TRBJ2-1,CATSDGGLAGREQFF,TGTGCCACCAGTGATGGGGGACTAGCGGGAAGGGAGCAGTTCTTC
TRBV5-1,-,once,TRBJ2-2,CASSRRDIGGELFF,TGCGCCAGCAGCCGCCGGGACATTGGCGGGGAGCTGTTTTTT
TRBV20-1,TRBD1,once,TRBJ2-7,CSASQPGPGGDEQYF,TGCAGTGCTAGTCAACCGGGTCCAGGGGGCGACGAGCAGTACTTC
TRBV5-1,TRBD2,-,TRBJ2-3,CASSEAGTDTQYF,TGCGCCAGCAGCGAAGCGGGAACAGATACGCAGTATTTT
TRBV29-1,-,-,TRBJ2-1,CSVGQYNEQFF,TGCAGCGTTGGTCAGTACAATGAGCAGTTCTTC
TRBV11-2,-,-,TRBJ1-2,CASSPRWSGGYGYTF,TGTGCCAGCAGCCCCCGTTGGTCCGGGGGATATGGCTACACCTTC
TRBV7-9,TRBD1,many,TRBJ2-1,CASSEGQGSSYNEQFF,TGTGCCAGCAGCGAAGGACAGGGGAGCTCCTACAATGAGCAGTTCTTC
TRBV14,-,once,TRBJ2-7,CASSQRGQKFYEQYF,TGTGCCAGCAGCCAAAGGGGACAAAAGTTCTACGAGCAGTACTTC
TRBV9,TRBD2,-,TRBJ2-1,CASSASGNEQFF,TGTGCCAGCAGCGCTAGCGGGAATGAGCAGTTCTTC
TRBV11-2,-,-,TRBJ2-7,CASSPTGYEQYF,TGTGCCAGCAGCCCTACAGGTTACGAGCAGTACTTC
TRBV19,TRBD1,few,TRBJ1-5,CASRLDREQPQHF,TGTGCCAGTAGGCTCGACAGGGAGCAGCCCCAGCATTTT
TRBV27,-,-,TRBJ1-5,CASSLYRSQPQHF,TGTGCCAGCAGTTTATATCGCAGTCAGCCCCAGCATTTT
TRBV5-1,-,-,TRBJ2-7,CASSIRDNSYEQYF,TGCGCCAGCAGCATTAGGGACAACTCCTACGAGCAGTACTTC
TRBV10-1,-,-,TRBJ2-7,CASSEYDSYEQYF,TGCGCCAGCAGTGAATATGACAGTTACGAGCAGTACTTC
TRBV3-1/TRBV3-2,TRBD1,-,TRBJ2-7,CASSQAGGPYEQYF,TGTGCCAGCAGCCAAGCAGGGGGCCCCTACGAGCAGTACTTC
TRBV18,-,-,TRBJ2-1,CASSQGQYNEQFF,TGTGCCAGCTCACAAGGACAGTACAATGAGCAGTTCTTC
TRBV24-1,-,-,TRBJ2-7,CATSDLRGNEQYF,TGTGCCACCAGTGATTTACGGGGTAACGAGCAGTACTTC
TRBV12-3/TRBV12-4,-,-,TRBJ2-3,CASIRDFTDTQYF,TGTGCCAGCATCCGGGACTTCACAGATACGCAGTATTTT
TRBV19,-,-,TRBJ1-5,CASSRLENQPQHF,TGTGCCAGTAGTCGACTGGAAAATCAGCCCCAGCATTTT
TRBV3-1/TRBV3-2,TRBD1,-,TRBJ1-4,CASSLKLPGQGDEKLFF,TGTGCCAGCAGCCTAAAGTTGCCGGGACAGGGGGATGAAAAACTGTTTTTT
TRBV5-8,-,-,TRBJ1-4,CASSWGPATNEKLFF,TGTGCCAGCAGCTGGGGGCCCGCGACTAATGAAAAACTGTTTTTT
TRBV27,-,-,TRBJ1-5,CASSSSRPTGNQPQHF,TGTGCCAGCAGTTCCTCCAGGCCCACGGGAAATCAGCCCCAGCATTTT
TRBV15,TRBD2,-,TRBJ2-1,CATSPGAGPYNEQFF,TGTGCCACCAGCCCAGGAGCGGGGCCCTACAATGAGCAGTTCTTC
TRBV5-4,-,-,TRBJ2-2,CASSAQITGDTGELFF,TGTGCCAGCAGCGCCCAAATTACGGGGGACACCGGGGAGCTGTTTTTT
TRBV7-2,-,-,TRBJ2-4,CASSFTGSEAKNIQYF,TGTGCCAGCAGCTTCACAGGTTCCGAAGCCAAAAACATTCAGTACTTC
TRBV4-1,-,-,TRBJ1-4,CASSQDLAGTNEKLFF,TGCGCCAGCAGCCAAGATCTTGCGGGGACTAATGAAAAACTGTTTTTT
TRBV18,-,few,TRBJ2-7,CASSLNLESYEQYF,TGTGCCAGCTCACTTAACCTGGAGTCCTACGAGCAGTACTTC
TRBV2,-,few,TRBJ1-3,CASTEYESGNTIYF,TGTGCCAGCACTGAGTATGAGTCTGGAAACACCATATATTTT